The rows below give T cell receptor beta chains drawn from one sample of a study of early T cells in non-severe SARS-CoV-2 infection. MiXCR, run by TCRdb on the 5' RACE reads, gives a single entry per CDR3 protein. The sample contains approximately 74,000 distinct CDR3 sequences, 11% to 15% of which appear only once. The sample was whole blood. The origin of the receptors is an adult who was a healthcare worker with PCR-confirmed SARS-CoV-2 infection or an uninfected control (not recorded which). Each CDR3 is given with its conserved first and last residue. D genes are given only for firm matches. Size values are once, few and many counts, or a class for expanded clones, and some rows have none.

D | J | size | V | DNA | CDR3
NA | TRBJ1-1 | many | TRBV29-1 | TGCAGCGTTGTGAGGGCGAACACTGAAGCTTTCTTT | CSVVRANTEAFF
TRBD1 | TRBJ1-1 | NA | TRBV5-1 | TGCGCCAACAGTCCCTTACAGGGGTTTAACACTGAAGCTTTCTTT | CANSPLQGFNTEAFF
NA | TRBJ2-1 | many | TRBV12-3/TRBV12-4 | TGTGCCAGCAGTTCGACATCACAGGACAATGAGCAGTTCTTC | CASSSTSQDNEQFF
NA | TRBJ2-2 | many | TRBV12-3/TRBV12-4 | TGTGCCAGCAGTTTAGCGACAGCCACCGGGGAGCTGTTTTTT | CASSLATATGELFF
NA | TRBJ2-5 | NA | TRBV29-1 | TGCAGCGTGGGCGACTACAGCCAAGAGACCCAGTACTTC | CSVGDYSQETQYF
NA | TRBJ1-1 | few | TRBV6-6 | TGTGCCAGCAGTTACGCTGGAAAGAACACTGAAGCTTTCTTT | CASSYAGKNTEAFF
TRBD1 | TRBJ2-7 | few | TRBV6-5 | TGTGCCAGCAGCCGGACAGGGACGGGGTACGAGCAGTACTTC | CASSRTGTGYEQYF
NA | TRBJ2-7 | many | TRBV6-2/TRBV6-3 | TGTGCCAGCAGTTTCGGGAACTACGAGCAGTACTTC | CASSFGNYEQYF
NA | TRBJ2-7 | many | TRBV6-2/TRBV6-3 | TGTGCCAGCAGTTTGGGACTGGGAACCTACGAGCAGTACTTC | CASSLGLGTYEQYF
NA | TRBJ2-5 | many | TRBV3-2 | TGTGCCAGCAGCCTTACGGAGACCCAGTACTTC | CASSLTETQYF
NA | TRBJ1-2 | few | TRBV6-2/TRBV6-3 | TGTGCCAGCAGGTTGTCAGGGAGAGGAGAAGGCTACACCTTC | CASRLSGRGEGYTF
NA | TRBJ1-1 | NA | TRBV20-1 | TGCAGTGCTAAAGAGACAGGTCGCACTGAAGCTTTCTTT | CSAKETGRTEAFF
NA | TRBJ2-5 | NA | TRBV10-3 | TGTGCCAACTCCGGGACACTACAAGAGACCCAGTACTTC | CANSGTLQETQYF
NA | TRBJ1-1 | NA | TRBV2 | TGTGCCAGCAGTTTGCGGTTAAACACTGAAGCTTTCTTT | CASSLRLNTEAFF
NA | TRBJ2-2 | once | TRBV6-2/TRBV6-3 | TGTGCCAGCAGACAGAATATGAACACCGGGGAGCTGTTTTTT | CASRQNMNTGELFF
NA | TRBJ2-5 | NA | TRBV6-6 | TGTGCCAGGGCGTGTCGGGAGACCCAGTACTTC | CARACRETQYF
TRBD1 | TRBJ1-2 | NA | TRBV12-3/TRBV12-4 | TGTGCCAGCAGAAAGACAGGGTACTATGGCTACACCTTC | CASRKTGYYGYTF
TRBD1 | TRBJ1-2 | few | TRBV29-1 | TGCAGCGTTATGGACAGGGGACCGCACTATGGCTACACCTTC | CSVMDRGPHYGYTF
TRBD1 | TRBJ2-7 | NA | TRBV4-1 | TGCGCCAGCGGTCAACTCCCTCCAGGGGGAGATTACGAGCAGTACTTC | CASGQLPPGGDYEQYF
NA | TRBJ1-4 | few | TRBV12-3/TRBV12-4 | TGTGCCAGCAGTTTACGCAGGGTGGAGTATGAAAAACTGTTTTTT | CASSLRRVEYEKLFF
NA | TRBJ2-3 | NA | TRBV11-3 | TGTGCCAGCAGCTTAACGGGGCATGAGGGGGATACGCAGTATTTT | CASSLTGHEGDTQYF
NA | TRBJ2-3 | NA | TRBV20-1 | TGCAGTGCTAGCCAAGCTAGTTCTAGCACAGATACGCAGTATTTT | CSASQASSSTDTQYF
NA | TRBJ1-4 | few | TRBV6-6 | TGTGCCAGCAGTTACGGGTGGGAAGGTGAAAAACTGTTTTTT | CASSYGWEGEKLFF
NA | TRBJ2-1 | few | TRBV9 | TGTGCCAGCAGCGTAGGGCGACTCTCCTACAATGAGCAGTTCTTC | CASSVGRLSYNEQFF
TRBD1 | TRBJ2-7 | many | TRBV20-1 | TGCAGTGCTAGTTGGCGCCCTGACAGGGGAGGCTACGAGCAGTACTTC | CSASWRPDRGGYEQYF
NA | TRBJ2-7 | few | TRBV7-8 | TGTGCCAGCAGCTTGACCCTGCACGAGCAGTACTTC | CASSLTLHEQYF
TRBD1 | TRBJ1-2 | few | TRBV27 | TGTGCCAGCAGTCAAACAGGGGGTCATGGCTACACCTTC | CASSQTGGHGYTF
NA | TRBJ1-6 | NA | TRBV28 | TGTGCCAGCAGTTTTGTACTGACAAATTCACCCCTCCACTTT | CASSFVLTNSPLHF
NA | TRBJ2-7 | NA | TRBV3-1 | TGTGCCAGCAGCCAAGAACACTCCTCTTACGAGCAGTACTTC | CASSQEHSSYEQYF
NA | TRBJ2-7 | NA | TRBV27 | TGTGCCAGCAGTTTAGCAGGGTACTACTACGAGCAGTACTTC | CASSLAGYYYEQYF
NA | TRBJ2-3 | NA | TRBV20-1 | TGCAGTGCTAGGTCGAGGACAGCAGCCACAGATACGCAGTATTTT | CSARSRTAATDTQYF